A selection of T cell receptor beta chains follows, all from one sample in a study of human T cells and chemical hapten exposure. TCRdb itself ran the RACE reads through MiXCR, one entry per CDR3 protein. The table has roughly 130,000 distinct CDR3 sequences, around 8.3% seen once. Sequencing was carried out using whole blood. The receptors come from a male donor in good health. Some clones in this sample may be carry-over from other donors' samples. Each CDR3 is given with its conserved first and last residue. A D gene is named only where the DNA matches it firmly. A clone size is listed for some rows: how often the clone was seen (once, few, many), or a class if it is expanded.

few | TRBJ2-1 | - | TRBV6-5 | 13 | CASSYRAVAEQFF | TGTGCCAGCAGTTACCGGGCCGTAGCTGAGCAGTTCTTC
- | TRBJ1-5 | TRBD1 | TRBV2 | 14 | CASRTGTANQPQHF | TGTGCCAGCAGGACCGGGACAGCCAATCAGCCCCAGCATTTT
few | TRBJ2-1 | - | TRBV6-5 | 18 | CASSYWARRPLLRNEQFF | TGTGCCAGCAGTTACTGGGCCCGGCGGCCCCTTCTCAGGAATGAGCAGTTCTTC
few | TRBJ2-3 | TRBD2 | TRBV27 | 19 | CASSLWPLTSGAHRNTQYF | TGTGCCAGCAGTTTATGGCCGTTGACTAGCGGGGCCCACAGAAATACGCAGTATTTT
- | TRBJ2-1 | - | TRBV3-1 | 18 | CASSQVNVRTDAYNEQFF | TGTGCCAGCAGCCAAGTTAACGTCAGGACGGATGCCTACAATGAGCAGTTCTTC
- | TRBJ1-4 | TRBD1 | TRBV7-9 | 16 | CASSLGQGNVGEKLFF | TGTGCCAGCAGCCTCGGACAGGGGAATGTAGGTGAAAAACTGTTTTTT
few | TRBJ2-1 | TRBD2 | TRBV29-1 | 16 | CSVEAGGPKPYNEQFF | TGCAGCGTTGAAGCGGGAGGGCCAAAGCCCTACAATGAGCAGTTCTTC
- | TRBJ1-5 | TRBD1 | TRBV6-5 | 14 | CASSTGGGNQPQHF | TGTGCCAGCAGTACAGGGGGGGGAAATCAGCCCCAGCATTTT
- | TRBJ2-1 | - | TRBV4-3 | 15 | CASSQGQAGGDEQFF | TGCGCCAGCAGCCAAGGTCAAGCAGGGGGGGATGAGCAGTTCTTC
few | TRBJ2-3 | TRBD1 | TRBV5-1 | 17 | CASSSSPQGHGTDTQYF | TGCGCCAGCAGCTCCAGCCCACAGGGGCACGGCACAGATACGCAGTATTTT
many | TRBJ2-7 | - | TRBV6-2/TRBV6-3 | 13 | CASSLATASEQYF | TGTGCCAGCAGTCTAGCGACAGCTTCCGAGCAGTACTTC
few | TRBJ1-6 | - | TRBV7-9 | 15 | CASSFGTPEGSPLHF | TGTGCCAGCAGCTTCGGGACCCCCGAAGGCTCACCCCTCCACTTT
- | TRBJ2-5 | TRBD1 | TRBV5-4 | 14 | CASSLQGAVETQYF | TGTGCCAGCAGCTTGCAGGGGGCTGTTGAGACCCAGTACTTC
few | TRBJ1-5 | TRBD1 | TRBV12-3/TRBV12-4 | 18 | CASSFIRDRFYSNQPQHF | TGTGCCAGCAGTTTCATCCGGGACAGGTTTTATAGCAATCAGCCCCAGCATTTT
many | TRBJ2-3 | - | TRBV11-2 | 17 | CASSLLGTVERTDTQYF | TGTGCCAGCAGCCTTCTGGGGACGGTGGAACGCACAGATACGCAGTATTTT
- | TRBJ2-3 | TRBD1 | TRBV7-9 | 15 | CASSSGQGLKDTQYF | TGTGCCAGCAGCTCGGGACAGGGACTTAAGGATACGCAGTATTTT
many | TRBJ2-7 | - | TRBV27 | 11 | CASSSSFEQYF | TGTGCCAGCAGTTCCTCTTTCGAGCAGTACTTC
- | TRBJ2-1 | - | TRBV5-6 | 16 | CASSQEAISSYNEQFF | TGTGCCAGCAGCCAGGAGGCCATTAGCTCCTACAATGAGCAGTTCTTC
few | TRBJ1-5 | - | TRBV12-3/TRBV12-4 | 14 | CASSPGADNQPQHF | TGTGCCAGCAGTCCCGGTGCAGACAATCAGCCCCAGCATTTT
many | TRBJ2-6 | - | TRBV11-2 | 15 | CASSTYPSGANVLTF | TGTGCCAGCAGTACGTACCCCTCTGGGGCCAACGTCCTGACTTTC
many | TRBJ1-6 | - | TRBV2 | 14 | CASRPDRINSPLHF | TGTGCCAGCAGACCCGACAGGATTAATTCACCCCTCCACTTT
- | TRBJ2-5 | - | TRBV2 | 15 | CASSPMRGDQETQYF | TGTGCCAGCAGTCCTATGAGGGGGGACCAAGAGACCCAGTACTTC
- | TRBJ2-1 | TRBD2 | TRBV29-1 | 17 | CSASGTSGPGSYNEQFF | TGCAGCGCCTCCGGGACTAGCGGACCCGGCTCCTACAATGAGCAGTTCTTC
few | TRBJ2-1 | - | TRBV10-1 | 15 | CASSEGVGGNNEQFF | TGCGCCAGCAGTGAGGGGGTCGGGGGCAACAATGAGCAGTTCTTC
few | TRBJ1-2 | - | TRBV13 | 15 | CASSLGQEPNYGYTF | TGTGCCAGCAGCTTAGGCCAAGAGCCTAACTATGGCTACACCTTC
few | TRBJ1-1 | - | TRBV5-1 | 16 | CASSLRVRTDNTEAFF | TGCGCCAGCAGCTTGCGGGTTCGGACAGACAACACTGAAGCTTTCTTT
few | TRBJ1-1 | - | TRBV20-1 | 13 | CSAPPGTRREAFF | TGCAGTGCTCCACCCGGGACACGACGTGAAGCTTTCTTT
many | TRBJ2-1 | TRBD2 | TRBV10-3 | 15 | CAIKKGRGTSDEQFF | TGTGCCATCAAGAAGGGAAGGGGAACTAGCGATGAGCAGTTCTTC
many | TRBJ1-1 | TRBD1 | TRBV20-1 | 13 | CSASIDRGTEAFF | TGCAGTGCTAGTATAGACAGGGGCACTGAAGCTTTCTTT
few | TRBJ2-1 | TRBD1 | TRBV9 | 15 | CASSVVGQGVNEQFF | TGTGCCAGCAGCGTAGTAGGACAGGGGGTCAATGAGCAGTTCTTC
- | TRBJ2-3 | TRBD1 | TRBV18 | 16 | CASSPPGQGASDTQYF | TGTGCCAGCTCACCACCGGGACAGGGGGCATCAGATACGCAGTATTTT
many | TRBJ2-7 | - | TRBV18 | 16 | CASRPAGTRVEGEQYF | TGTGCCAGCAGACCCGCTGGGACCAGGGTAGAGGGCGAGCAGTACTTC
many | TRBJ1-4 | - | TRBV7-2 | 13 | CATQGSTNEKLFF | TGTGCCACTCAGGGTTCAACTAATGAAAAACTGTTTTTT
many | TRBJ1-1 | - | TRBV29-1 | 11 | CSVSSGPEAFF | TGCAGCGTATCGTCCGGACCTGAAGCTTTCTTT
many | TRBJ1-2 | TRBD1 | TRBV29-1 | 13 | CSVTWTGTYGYTF | TGCAGCGTTACCTGGACAGGGACCTATGGCTACACCTTC
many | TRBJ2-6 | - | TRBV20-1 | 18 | CSARDLTQGGSGANVLTF | TGCAGTGCTAGAGACCTAACTCAGGGGGGCTCGGGGGCCAACGTCCTGACTTTC
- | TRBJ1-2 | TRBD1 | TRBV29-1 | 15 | CSVGPGQGGDYGYTF | TGCAGCGTGGGGCCGGGACAGGGAGGAGACTATGGCTACACCTTC
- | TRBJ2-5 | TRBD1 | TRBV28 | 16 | CASSPHTGTGKETQYF | TGTGCCAGCAGTCCCCATACCGGGACAGGGAAAGAGACCCAGTACTTC
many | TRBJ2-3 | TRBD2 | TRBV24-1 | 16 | CATSDRTSVSTDTQYF | TGTGCCACCAGTGATCGGACTAGCGTTAGCACAGATACGCAGTATTTT
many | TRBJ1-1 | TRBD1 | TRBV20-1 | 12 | CSATGQVGEAFF | TGCAGTGCCACAGGACAGGTTGGTGAAGCTTTCTTT
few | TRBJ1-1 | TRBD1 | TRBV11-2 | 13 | CASRRTGRTEAFF | TGTGCCAGCAGAAGGACAGGCCGCACTGAAGCTTTCTTT
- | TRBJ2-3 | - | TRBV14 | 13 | CASSQRRTDTQYF | TGTGCCAGCAGCCAAAGGAGGACAGATACGCAGTATTTT